A selection of T cell receptor beta chains follows, all from one sample in a study of a mutant IDH1 vaccine in newly diagnosed glioma. The antigens for these receptors are not known. The method was immunoSEQ multiplex PCR; TCRdb's version includes in-frame clones alone and lacks a portion of them. There are 82,000 or so clones in the sample; almost 85% occur only once, and approximately 2.3% lies in the top ten. This sample comprised PBMCs, obtained from a glioma patient whose treatment included an IDH1 peptide vaccine. These receptors all stem from a man younger than 40 with glioma. Some clones in this sample may be carry-over from other donors' samples. The CDR3 runs from the conserved cysteine through the conserved F or W. A D gene is named only where the DNA matches it firmly. Expanded clones get a size class; other rows say once, few or many, or leave the size out.

size	V	D	J	DNA	CDR3
.	TRBV6-6	TRBD1	TRBJ2-7	TGTGCCAGCAGTTACCTTACAGGGGGTCAGCAGTACTTC	CASSYLTGGQQYF
.	TRBV5-5	.	TRBJ1-3	TGTGCCAGCAGCTTGGAGGGCTCTGGAAACACCATATATTTT	CASSLEGSGNTIYF
.	TRBV11-2	.	TRBJ1-6	TGTGCCAGCACCAAGGGAATGCCCTATAATTCACCCCTCCACTTT	CASTKGMPYNSPLHF
.	TRBV30	.	TRBJ1-6	TGTGCCTGGAGTTTGGGTAAACATAATTCACCCCTCCACTTT	CAWSLGKHNSPLHF
.	TRBV5-1	TRBD1	TRBJ1-5	TGCGCCAGCAGCGTACAAGGGGGCGCAGGTCAGCCCCAGCATTTT	CASSVQGGAGQPQHF
.	TRBV5-4	TRBD2	TRBJ2-7	TGTGCCACCACGGGGGGACGGCATACCTACGAGCAGTACTTC	CATTGGRHTYEQYF
.	TRBV6-1	TRBD2	TRBJ2-1	TGTGCCAGCAGTCAAGCGGGACGCCACAATGAGCAGTTCTTC	CASSQAGRHNEQFF
.	TRBV5-6	.	TRBJ2-1	TGTGCCAGCAGCAGGGGGTGGGAGCAGTTCTTC	CASSRGWEQFF
few	TRBV28	.	TRBJ2-5	TGTGCCAGCAGTTTGGGCCGGGGTAGGAACCAAGAGACCCAGTACTTC	CASSLGRGRNQETQYF
.	TRBV27	.	TRBJ2-1	TGTGCCAGCAGTTCCCTGGCGTACGACTACAATGAGCAGTTCTTC	CASSSLAYDYNEQFF